The next 15 T cell receptor beta chains were all read from a single sample in a study of T cells after yellow fever vaccination. TCRdb recomputed calls from the 5' RACE reads with MiXCR, one row per CDR3 protein. This table holds around 590,000 distinct CDR3 sequences, 9% to 15% found once. Sequencing used PBMCs, obtained on the day of the yellow fever booster vaccination. Receptor source: a man between 25 and 39 years old who received the YFV17D yellow fever vaccine.

This clonotype appeared a few times. This chain joins TRBV12-3 or TRBV12-4 and TRBJ2-2, with D unresolved. The CDR3 has 16 residues. V shed 3 bases and J shed 3 bases, with 14 bases lying between them. CDR3 protein: CASSLGWITYTGELFF. The CDR3, as DNA: TGTGCCAGCAGTTTGGGTTGGATCACATACACCGGGGAGCTGTTTTTT.

The CDR3 region has the DNA TGTGCCAGCAGTGATGGGGGCCAGGGTCTGTTCCATGAGCAGTTCTTC. It codes for CASSDGGQGLFHEQFF. The V call is TRBV25-1, the J call TRBJ2-1, with a weak D call TRBD1 (6 bases). With 3 bases removed from V and 8 bases from J, the gap between germline ends came to 20 bases. Looked up from germline, CDR1 is MGHDK and CDR2 is SYGVNS. The CDR3 loop spans 16 amino acids.

The J gene is TRBJ1-6, the V gene TRBV7-2, with no clear D. V shed 1 base and J shed 5 bases, with 12 bases lying between them. In germline, CDR1 is SGHTA, CDR2 FQGNSA. This CDR3 region has 16 residues. The CDR3 loop reads CASSLVGHPNNSPLHF. DNA of the CDR3: TGTGCCAGCAGCTTAGTGGGCCACCCAAATAATTCACCCCTCCACTTT. Full variable domain (rest looked up from reference TRBV7-2 and TRBJ1-6): GAGVSQSPSNKVTEKGKDVELRCDPISGHTALYWYRQSLGQGLEFLIYFQGNSAPDKSGLPSDRFSAERTGGSVSTLTIQRTQQEDSAVYLCASSLVGHPNNSPLHFGNGTRLTVT.

The genes are TRBV24-1 and TRBJ1-5; no clear D. Between the trimmed V and J ends, which lost 1 base and 7 bases, there was a span of 4 bases. Germline-derived CDR1 and CDR2 are KGHDR and SFDVKD. CDR3 size: 12 residues. The chain's CDR3 is CATSDFGQPQHF. DNA for the CDR3: TGTGCCACCAGTGATTTCGGGCAGCCCCAGCATTTT.

This clonotype has a count of ten or more. The chain has TRBV7-3 and TRBJ2-1; D perhaps matches TRBD2 (6 bases). Germline lookup yields CDR1 SGHTA and CDR2 FQGTGA. V was pared by 1 base and J by 6 bases, with 19 bases between. CDR3 length: 17 amino acids. The CDR3 bases are TGTGCCAGCAGCTTAAAAACGAGGCTAACTAGCACCAATGAGCAGTTCTTC. It codes for CASSLKTRLTSTNEQFF.

This clonotype was picked up a small number of times. The V call is TRBV7-8, the J call TRBJ1-3; D ambiguous. With 7 bases removed from V and 0 bases from J, the gap between germline ends came to 7 bases. Germline V gives CDR1 SGHVS, CDR2 FQNEAQ. The CDR3 consists of 13 residues. CDR3 DNA sequence: TGTGCCAGCAACCCTCGCTCTGGAAACACCATATATTTT. Its translation is CASNPRSGNTIYF. Based on the CDR3 plus reference TRBV7-8 and TRBJ1-3, the full variable domain is GAGVSQSPRYKVAKRGQDVALRCDPISGHVSLFWYQQALGQGPEFLTYFQNEAQLDKSGLPSDRFFAERPEGSVSTLKIQRTQQEDSAVYLCASNPRSGNTIYFGEGSWLTVV.

The V gene is TRBV14, the J gene TRBJ1-2; D gene unclear. Trimming took 8 bases from V and 0 from J, leaving 10 bases between them. This CDR3 is built from 13 residues. Germline V gives CDR1 SGHDN, CDR2 FVKESK. CDR3 sequence reads: CASQFKANYGYTF. The CDR3 nucleotides are TGTGCCAGCCAGTTTAAAGCTAACTATGGCTACACCTTC.

The chain joins TRBV4-1 to TRBJ2-5; no clear D. CDR3 length equals 15 residues. V was cut by 5 bases and J by 3 bases, with 16 bases left in between. Germline V gene lookup returns CDR1 MGHRA and CDR2 YSYEKL. The CDR3 here is CASSSSRMGKETQYF. The CDR3 DNA sequence: TGCGCCAGCAGCTCTTCCCGGATGGGAAAAGAGACCCAGTACTTC.

The V gene is TRBV12-3 or TRBV12-4, the J gene TRBJ1-5; D unclear. CDR3 length equals 14 residues. Trimming cost V 6 bases and J 0 bases, with 9 bases left between them. CDR3 DNA sequence: TGTGCCAGCAGAGAAAGGTATAGCAATCAGCCCCAGCATTTT. It specifies CASRERYSNQPQHF.

In this sample, this clonotype turned up many times. V and J are TRBV7-2 and TRBJ2-2; 10 bases fit TRBD2. The length of the CDR3 is 16 residues. Germline V lookup: CDR1 SGHTA, CDR2 FQGNSA. V was clipped by 7 bases and J by 3 bases; unmatched bases: 8. CDR3 nucleotides: TGTGCCAGCACCCGGGTAGCGGGAGGCTACACCGGGGAGCTGTTTTTT. Amino acids: CASTRVAGGYTGELFF.

V and J are TRBV27 and TRBJ1-2; 11 bases are shared with TRBD1. Trimming cost V 5 bases and J 6 bases; bases outside gene matches: 14. The CDR3 covers 17 residues. Germline V gene sequence: CDR1 MNHEY, CDR2 SMNVEV (reference sequence). CDR3 protein: CASSPGLPGTGGNGYTF. The CDR3 region has the DNA TGTGCCAGCAGTCCGGGCCTTCCTGGGACAGGGGGAAATGGCTACACCTTC.

A few counts support this clonotype. This chain connects TRBV7-3 to TRBJ1-6; D not resolved. This CDR3 comprises 14 residues. Per germline, CDR1 SGHTA and CDR2 FQGTGA. Deletions cut 3 bases from V and 6 bases from J, with 9 bases between. DNA of the CDR3: TGTGCCAGCAGCTTCGGAGGAGTTAATTCACCCCTCCACTTT. Translation gives CASSFGGVNSPLHF. Together with reference TRBV7-3 and TRBJ1-6, the CDR3 gives the full variable domain: GAGVSQTPSNKVTEKGKYVELRCDPISGHTALYWYRQSLGQGPEFLIYFQGTGAADDSGLPNDRFFAVRPEGSVSTLKIQRTERGDSAVYLCASSFGGVNSPLHFGNGTRLTVT.

The rearrangement uses TRBV3-1 and TRBJ2-1, with 9 bases that match TRBD2. Germline values: CDR1 LGHDT, CDR2 YNNKEL (reference sequence). This CDR3 has 17 residues. V trimming: 4 bases; J trimming: 4 bases; junction bases outside the gene matches: 11. For the CDR3, the DNA is TGTGCCAGCAGCCCGAAAAGCGGGAGGAACTATTACAATGAGCAGTTCTTC. Protein product: CASSPKSGRNYYNEQFF.

The rearrangement joins TRBV28 to TRBJ2-1; D unresolved. The germline V gene has CDR1 MDHEN and CDR2 SYDVKM. The CDR3 is 16 amino acids. V gave up 7 bases and J gave up 1 base, with 17 bases separating them. In nucleotides, the CDR3 is TGTGCCAGCATAAGTTCGGCGGCACAATCCTACAATGAGCAGTTCTTC. Translation gives CASISSAAQSYNEQFF.

This clonotype has just a few counts. The V and J genes are TRBV5-1 and TRBJ2-7; 7 bases agree with TRBD2. There are 15 residues in the CDR3. Trimming took 4 bases from V and 4 from J; bases not matched to a gene: 11. CDR1 is SGHRS and CDR2 is YFSETQ in the germline V gene. The CDR3 protein is CASSGGAGESYEQYF. The DNA for the CDR3 is TGCGCCAGCAGCGGGGGTGCGGGAGAGAGTTACGAGCAGTACTTC.